This T cell receptor beta chain was found in a study of brain T cells in children with intractable seizures. Overall study results and limits: Pre-surgery blood may have been undersampled, hiding some clones.

Germline assignment: CDR1 MNHEY and CDR2 SVGEGT. With 5 bases removed from V and 5 bases from J, the gap between germline ends came to 19 bases. The CDR3 loop spans 16 amino acids. This clone has a single count. Its antigen remains unknown. The table came from immunoSEQ multiplex PCR; TCRdb's copy has only in-frame clones and leaves some out. The sample yields around 80,000 clones, around nine tenths seen once. J is TRBJ2-1 and V is TRBV6-2 or TRBV6-3; D perhaps matches TRBD2 (5 bases). This receptor was obtained from a girl aged 2-10 years with Rasmussen encephalitis and intractable seizures. The sequences come from peripheral blood, collected at surgery. The CDR3 nucleotides are TGTGCCAGCAGTCATATCGGGGTACCACGAAACAATGAGCAGTTCTTC. It yields the protein CASSHIGVPRNNEQFF.